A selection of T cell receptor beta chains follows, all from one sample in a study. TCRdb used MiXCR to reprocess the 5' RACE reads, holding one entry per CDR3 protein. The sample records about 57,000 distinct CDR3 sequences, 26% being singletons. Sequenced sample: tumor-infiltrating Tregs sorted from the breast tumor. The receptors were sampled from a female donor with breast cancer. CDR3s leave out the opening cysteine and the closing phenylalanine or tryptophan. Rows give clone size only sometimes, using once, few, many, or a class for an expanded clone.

CDR3: ASRDTYEQY
size: few
J: TRBJ2-7
V: TRBV2

CDR3: SARGDLSDEQF
size: -
J: TRBJ2-1
V: TRBV20-1

CDR3: ASSLRGYSNQPQH
size: few
J: TRBJ1-5
V: TRBV11-2

CDR3: SAAGLAGGVGY
size: -
J: TRBJ2-4
V: TRBV20-1

CDR3: ASSPIDTQETQY
size: few
J: TRBJ2-5
V: TRBV5-1

CDR3: ASSLCGGTGDDYEQY
size: -
J: TRBJ2-7
V: TRBV27

CDR3: SASGATEAF
size: once
J: TRBJ1-1
V: TRBV20-1

CDR3: ASSLTGDPKTGELF
size: -
J: TRBJ2-2
V: TRBV6-2/TRBV6-3

CDR3: SAREIPGLQFGGYT
size: few
J: TRBJ1-2
V: TRBV20-1

CDR3: ASSHPGGVFHTEAF
size: many
J: TRBJ1-1
V: TRBV3-1

CDR3: ASSLAPVLLSGTGELF
size: few
J: TRBJ2-2
V: TRBV7-2

CDR3: ASSQRGGNYNEQF
size: few
J: TRBJ2-1
V: TRBV6-2/TRBV6-3

CDR3: ASSLALGTEAF
size: few
J: TRBJ1-1
V: TRBV7-2

CDR3: ASSPRTGGSYEQY
size: many
J: TRBJ2-7
V: TRBV5-1

CDR3: ASSPDRGQGQPQH
size: -
J: TRBJ1-5
V: TRBV5-5

CDR3: AITGGQGNYGYT
size: medium-sized
J: TRBJ1-2
V: TRBV10-3

CDR3: ASRDVGKNTEAF
size: -
J: TRBJ1-1
V: TRBV4-1

CDR3: ASSPQGTDYEQY
size: many
J: TRBJ2-7
V: TRBV6-5

CDR3: ASNLLTGPYEQY
size: -
J: TRBJ2-7
V: TRBV2

CDR3: ASSLAQSNTEAF
size: few
J: TRBJ1-1
V: TRBV7-2

CDR3: ASSLGRKTSTDTQY
size: few
J: TRBJ2-3
V: TRBV7-2

CDR3: ASSPEDGYEQY
size: -
J: TRBJ2-7
V: TRBV4-3

CDR3: SGSSGGGETQY
size: many
J: TRBJ2-5
V: TRBV20-1

CDR3: ASSLGELSEQY
size: -
J: TRBJ2-7
V: TRBV11-2